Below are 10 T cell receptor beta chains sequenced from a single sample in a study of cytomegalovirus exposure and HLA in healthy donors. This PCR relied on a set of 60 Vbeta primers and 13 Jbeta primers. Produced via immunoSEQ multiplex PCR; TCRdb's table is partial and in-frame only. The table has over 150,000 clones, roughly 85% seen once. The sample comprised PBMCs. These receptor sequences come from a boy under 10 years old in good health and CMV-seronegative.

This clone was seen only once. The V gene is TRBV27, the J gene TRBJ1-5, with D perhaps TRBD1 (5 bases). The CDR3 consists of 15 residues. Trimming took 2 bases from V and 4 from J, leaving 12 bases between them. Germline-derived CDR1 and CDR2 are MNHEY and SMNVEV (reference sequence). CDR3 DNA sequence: TGTGCCAGCAGTTTACAAGGGGTCCTGAATCAGCCCCAGCATTTT. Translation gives CASSLQGVLNQPQHF.

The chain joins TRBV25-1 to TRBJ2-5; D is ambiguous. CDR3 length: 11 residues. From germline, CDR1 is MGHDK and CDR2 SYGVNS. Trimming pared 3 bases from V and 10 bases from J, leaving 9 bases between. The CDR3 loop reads CASSDLRSQYF. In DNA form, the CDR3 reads TGTGCCAGCAGTGACCTCCGTAGCCAGTACTTC.

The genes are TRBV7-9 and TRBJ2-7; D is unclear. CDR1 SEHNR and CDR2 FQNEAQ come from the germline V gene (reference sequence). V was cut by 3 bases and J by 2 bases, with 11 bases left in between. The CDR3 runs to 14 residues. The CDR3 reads CASSFEYGPYEQYF. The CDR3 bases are TGTGCCAGCAGCTTTGAGTACGGTCCCTACGAGCAGTACTTC.

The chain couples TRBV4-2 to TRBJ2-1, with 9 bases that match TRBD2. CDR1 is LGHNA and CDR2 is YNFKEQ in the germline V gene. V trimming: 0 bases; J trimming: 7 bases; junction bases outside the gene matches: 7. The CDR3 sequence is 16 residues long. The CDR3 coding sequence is TGTGCCAGCAGCCAAGATCTGGGTACTAGCGGGAATGAGCAGTTCTTC. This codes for CASSQDLGTSGNEQFF.

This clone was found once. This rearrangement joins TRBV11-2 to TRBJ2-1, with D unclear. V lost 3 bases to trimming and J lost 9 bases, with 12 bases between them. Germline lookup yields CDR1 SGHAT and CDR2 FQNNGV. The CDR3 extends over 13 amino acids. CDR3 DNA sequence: TGTGCCAGCAGCTTGGGCCAGACCGGTGAGCAGTTCTTC. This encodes CASSLGQTGEQFF.

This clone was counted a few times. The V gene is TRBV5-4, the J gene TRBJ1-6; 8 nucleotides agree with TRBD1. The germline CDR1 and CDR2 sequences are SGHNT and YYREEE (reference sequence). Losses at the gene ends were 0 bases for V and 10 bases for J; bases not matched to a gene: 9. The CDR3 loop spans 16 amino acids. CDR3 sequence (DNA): TGTGCCAGCAGCTTGGGAAGGACAGGGCAGGGATCACCCCTCCACTTT. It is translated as CASSLGRTGQGSPLHF. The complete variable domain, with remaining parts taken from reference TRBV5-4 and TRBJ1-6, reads ETGVTQSPTHLIKTRGQQVTLRCSSQSGHNTVSWYQQALGQGPQFIFQYYREEENGRGNFPPRFSGLQFPNYSSELNVNALELDDSALYLCASSLGRTGQGSPLHFGNGTRLTVT.

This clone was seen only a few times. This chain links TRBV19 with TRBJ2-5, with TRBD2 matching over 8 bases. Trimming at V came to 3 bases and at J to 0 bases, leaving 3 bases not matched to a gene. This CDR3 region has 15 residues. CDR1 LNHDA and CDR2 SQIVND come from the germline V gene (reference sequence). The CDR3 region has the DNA TGTGCCAGTAGTATCGGCGGGGGGAACCAAGAGACCCAGTACTTC. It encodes CASSIGGGNQETQYF.

CDR3 DNA: TGTGCCAGCAGACGATTCACCGGGACAGTTTATAACACTGAAGCTTTCTTT. Translated, it gives CASRRFTGTVYNTEAFF. V usage is TRBV7-9 and J usage is TRBJ1-1; 7 bases match TRBD1. V trimming: 6 bases; J trimming: 2 bases; junction bases outside the gene matches: 15. The CDR3 runs 17 residues. Germline assignment: CDR1 SEHNR and CDR2 FQNEAQ (reference sequence).

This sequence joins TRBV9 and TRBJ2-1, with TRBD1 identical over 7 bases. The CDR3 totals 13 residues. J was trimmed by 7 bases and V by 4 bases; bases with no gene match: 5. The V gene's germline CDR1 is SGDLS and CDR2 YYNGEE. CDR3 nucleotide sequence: TGTGCCAGCAGCATGGGACAGATGAATGAGCAGTTCTTC. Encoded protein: CASSMGQMNEQFF.

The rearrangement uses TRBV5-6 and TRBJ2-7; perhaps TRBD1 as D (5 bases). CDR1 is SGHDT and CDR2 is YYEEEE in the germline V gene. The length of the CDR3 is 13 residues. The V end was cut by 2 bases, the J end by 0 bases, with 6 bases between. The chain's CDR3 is CASSFDSSYEQYV. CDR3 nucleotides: TGTGCCAGCAGCTTTGACAGCTCCTACGAGCAGTACGTC.